The 28 T cell receptor beta chains below all came from one sample that was sequenced in a study of cytomegalovirus exposure and HLA in healthy donors. Data came from immunoSEQ multiplex PCR; TCRdb stores just in-frame clones and leaves some out. The data contain 80,000 to 100,000 clones, roughly 87% of them singletons. The sequencing sample was made of PBMCs. These TCRs come from a man between 18 and 35 years old in good health and CMV-seropositive.

The gene calls are TRBV6-5 and TRBJ2-3; TRBD2 agrees at 9 bases. V lost 6 bases, J lost 5 bases, and 3 bases stayed unmatched. Germline loops: CDR1 MNHEY, CDR2 SVGAGI. This CDR3 is 13 amino acids long. The CDR3 sequence is CASRPSGEDTQYF. The DNA of the CDR3 is TGTGCCAGCAGACCTAGCGGGGAAGATACGCAGTATTTT.

CDR3 protein: CASRREDVEETQYF. The CDR3 DNA sequence: TGTGCCAGCAGGCGGGAGGATGTAGAAGAGACCCAGTACTTC. This sequence joins TRBV7-8 and TRBJ2-5; 8 bases align to TRBD2. The CDR3 is made up of 14 amino acids. The V gene's germline CDR1 is SGHVS and CDR2 FQNEAQ. After removal of 6 bases from V and 3 bases from J, the junction contained 6 bases not matched to a gene.

This clone appeared a single time. J is TRBJ2-3 and V is TRBV7-8; TRBD1 aligns across 7 bases. Germline assignment: CDR1 SGHVS and CDR2 FQNEAQ. The CDR3 spans 18 residues. V gave up 8 bases and J gave up 0 bases; unmatched junction bases: 17. The CDR3 DNA reads as TGTGCCAGCGTTGTCTGGGACAGCCGACCCGAAAGCACAGATACGCAGTATTTT. Protein: CASVVWDSRPESTDTQYF. The variable domain in full, completed from reference TRBV7-8 and TRBJ2-3, reads GAGVSQSPRYKVAKRGQDVALRCDPISGHVSLFWYQQALGQGPEFLTYFQNEAQLDKSGLPSDRFFAERPEGSVSTLKIQRTQQEDSAVYLCASVVWDSRPESTDTQYFGPGTRLTVL.

The chain has TRBV9 and TRBJ2-7, with 11 bases that match TRBD2. Germline-derived CDR1 and CDR2 are SGDLS and YYNGEE. The CDR3 is made up of 14 amino acids. V was pared by 3 bases and J by 3 bases, with 2 bases of the junction left unmatched. Here the CDR3 reads CASSAGTSGYEQYF. CDR3 nucleotide sequence: TGTGCCAGCAGCGCAGGGACTAGCGGCTACGAGCAGTACTTC.

This clone was observed a handful of times. This chain uses TRBV19 with TRBJ1-1, with TRBD1 matching over 7 bases. With V trimmed by 6 bases and J by 5 bases, 9 bases remained unmatched. CDR3 length: 14 residues. Germline CDR1 LNHDA, CDR2 SQIVND (reference sequence). This CDR3 reads CASRLTGPGTEAFF. The CDR3 DNA is TGTGCCAGTAGATTGACAGGGCCGGGGACTGAAGCTTTCTTT.

The rearrangement links TRBV10-3 to TRBJ2-7, with 9 positions matching TRBD1. Germline values: CDR1 ENHRY, CDR2 SYGVKD. The CDR3 consists of 12 residues. V was pared by 8 bases and J by 6 bases, with 5 bases of the junction left unmatched. In nucleotides, the CDR3 is TGTGCCATCTCTAACAGGGGGCCCGAGCAGTACTTC. It is translated as CAISNRGPEQYF.

This chain uses TRBV6-4 with TRBJ2-1; TRBD2 aligns across 11 bases. From germline, CDR1 is MRHNA and CDR2 SNTAGT. V dropped 4 bases and J dropped 2; count of bases not matched to a gene: 7. This CDR3 has 17 amino acids. The CDR3 coding sequence is TGTGCCAGCAGTGTTACTAGCGGGAGTATCCCCTACAATGAGCAGTTCTTC. Protein product: CASSVTSGSIPYNEQFF.

The chain combines TRBV5-4 with TRBJ2-7; possibly TRBD2 for D (6 bases). In germline, CDR1 is SGHNT, CDR2 YYREEE (reference sequence). V lost 2 bases to trimming and J lost 1 base, with 7 bases between them. The CDR3 contains 13 residues. In DNA form, the CDR3 reads TGTGCCAGCAGCTTCGGGGGTTCCTACGAGCAGTACTTC. It is translated as CASSFGGSYEQYF.

The rearrangement joins TRBV9 to TRBJ2-1; a weak D match, TRBD2 (6 bases). Deletions cut 0 bases from V and 3 bases from J, with 10 bases between. CDR1 and CDR2 (germline): SGDLS, YYNGEE. The CDR3 is made up of 15 amino acids. For the CDR3, the DNA is TGTGCCAGCAGCGTAGTGGCGGGACTCTACAATGAGCAGTTCTTC. Translated, it gives CASSVVAGLYNEQFF.

The rearrangement uses TRBV18 and TRBJ2-2; 7 bases map to TRBD2. CDR3 length: 16 amino acids. Germline CDR1 reads KGHSH; CDR2 reads LQKENI. The trim removed 3 bases at V and 3 bases at J, leaving 7 bases unmatched. The CDR3 nucleotides are TGTGCCAGCTCACCCCGGGCTAGCGGATACACCGGGGAGCTGTTTTTT. It is translated as CASSPRASGYTGELFF.

The gene calls are TRBV5-1 and TRBJ2-1; the match to TRBD1 covers 12 bases. V was clipped by 4 bases and J by 5 bases; unmatched bases: 4. The CDR3 totals 15 residues. Germline CDR1 SGHRS, CDR2 YFSETQ. CDR3 region: CASSPGQGANNEQFF. In DNA form, the CDR3 reads TGCGCCAGCAGCCCGGGACAGGGGGCCAACAATGAGCAGTTCTTC.

The rearrangement joins TRBV7-8 to TRBJ2-1, with unresolved D. The V end was cut by 2 bases, the J end by 1 base, with 12 bases between. The germline V gene has CDR1 SGHVS and CDR2 FQNEAQ. The CDR3 spans 16 residues. The CDR3 nucleotides are TGTGCCAGCAGCTTAAGGCGGAGACTTTCCTACAATGAGCAGTTCTTC. Its translation: CASSLRRRLSYNEQFF.

The V and J genes are TRBV4-3 and TRBJ2-7; 7 positions agree with TRBD1. The CDR3 sequence is 15 residues long. V lost 1 base, J lost 1 base, and 4 bases stayed unmatched. Germline CDR1 LGHNA, CDR2 YSLEER. Written as DNA, the CDR3 is TGCGCCAGCAGCCAAGTATACAGGGGATCCTACGAGCAGTACTTC. This encodes CASSQVYRGSYEQYF.

The chain joins TRBV10-3 to TRBJ2-7; TRBD1 aligns across 7 bases. Germline CDR1 is ENHRY and CDR2 is SYGVKD. This CDR3 has 14 residues. The V gene end was trimmed by 3 bases and the J gene end by 2 bases; junction bases not matched to a gene: 4. CDR3 protein: CAISDGTETYEQYF. CDR3 DNA: TGTGCCATCAGTGACGGGACAGAAACCTACGAGCAGTACTTC.

This clone has just a few counts. The chain combines TRBV6-5 with TRBJ1-4; D unresolved. The ends were cut back, 8 bases at V and 8 bases at J, with 9 bases in the middle. The CDR3 extends over 11 amino acids. Germline CDR1 MNHEY, CDR2 SVGAGI. DNA of the CDR3: TGTGCCAGCGGTCACAACGAAAAACTGTTTTTT. It encodes CASGHNEKLFF.

The chain links TRBV6-1 to TRBJ2-3; 7 nucleotides agree with TRBD1. The V gene end was trimmed by 6 bases and the J gene end by 2 bases; junction bases not matched to a gene: 5. The CDR3 totals 14 residues. Germline CDR1 reads MNHNS; CDR2 reads SASEGT. The DNA for the CDR3 is TGTGCCAGCAGGCCGGGACAGAACACAGATACGCAGTATTTT. Its protein is CASRPGQNTDTQYF.

This clone was recorded only once. The rearrangement joins TRBV4-1 to TRBJ2-3; the D is unclear. The CDR3 loop spans 12 amino acids. The V end lost 2 bases, the J end lost 4 bases, and 4 bases lay between the germline ends. Germline lookup yields CDR1 MGHRA and CDR2 YSYEKL. This CDR3 reads CASSQSPDTQYF. CDR3 sequence (DNA): TGCGCCAGCAGCCAAAGCCCAGATACGCAGTATTTT.

The V and J genes are TRBV11-2 and TRBJ2-5; weak D call: TRBD2 (6 bases). The CDR3 spans 13 residues. V was clipped by 5 bases and J by 5 bases, with 12 bases between them. The V gene's germline CDR1 is SGHAT and CDR2 FQNNGV. The CDR3: CASSPTGRETQYF. CDR3 bases: TGTGCCAGCAGCCCTACGGGGAGGGAGACCCAGTACTTC. Looking up the rest from reference TRBV11-2 and TRBJ2-5 gives the full variable domain: EAGVAQSPRYKIIEKRQSVAFWCNPISGHATLYWYQQILGQGPKLLIQFQNNGVVDDSQLPKDRFSAERLKGVDSTLKIQPAKLEDSAVYLCASSPTGRETQYFGPGTRLLVL.

The chain links TRBV6-5 to TRBJ2-1; D uncertain. Germline V gene lookup returns CDR1 MNHEY and CDR2 SVGAGI. The V end lost 3 bases, the J end lost 2 bases, and 11 bases lay between the germline ends. CDR3 size: 15 residues. The CDR3 is CASSYYSNPYNEQFF. As DNA, the CDR3 is TGTGCCAGCAGTTATTACAGTAACCCCTACAATGAGCAGTTCTTC.

The chain has TRBV6-5 and TRBJ1-6; unclear D gene. From germline, CDR1 is MNHEY and CDR2 SVGAGI. The CDR3 extends over 15 amino acids. V dropped 0 bases and J dropped 8 bases, with 11 bases sitting between them. CDR3 residues: CASSYSGRKDSPLHF. The CDR3 coding sequence is TGTGCCAGCAGTTACTCCGGGAGGAAGGATTCACCCCTCCACTTT.

The chain combines TRBV4-1 with TRBJ2-7, with a weak D call TRBD1 (6 bases). The length of the CDR3 is 16 residues. Germline CDR1 is MGHRA and CDR2 is YSYEKL. With 4 bases removed from V and 4 bases from J, the gap between germline ends came to 20 bases. This chain's CDR3 is CASSPRGIAQVYEQYF. In DNA form, the CDR3 reads TGCGCCAGCAGCCCAAGGGGGATAGCTCAGGTGTACGAGCAGTACTTC.

The rearrangement joins TRBV9 to TRBJ2-5, with 7 positions matching TRBD1. J was trimmed by 2 bases and V by 0 bases; bases with no gene match: 4. The CDR3 loop spans 15 amino acids. Germline-derived CDR1 and CDR2 are SGDLS and YYNGEE. The CDR3 nucleotides read TGTGCCAGCAGCGTAGATACAGGGGTACAAGAGACCCAGTACTTC. It yields the protein CASSVDTGVQETQYF.

The chain couples TRBV19 to TRBJ2-1, with 10 nucleotides matching TRBD2. CDR3 size: 18 residues. Trimming at V came to 3 bases and at J to 2 bases, leaving 10 bases not matched to a gene. The germline V gene has CDR1 LNHDA and CDR2 SQIVND (reference sequence). CDR3 protein: CASSMQGASGGPYNEQFF. As DNA, the CDR3 is TGTGCCAGTAGTATGCAGGGGGCTAGCGGGGGACCCTACAATGAGCAGTTCTTC. Complete variable domain (other parts from reference TRBV19 and TRBJ2-1): DGGITQSPKYLFRKEGQNVTLSCEQNLNHDAMYWYRQDPGQGLRLIYYSQIVNDFQKGDIAEGYSVSREKKESFPLTVTSAQKNPTAFYLCASSMQGASGGPYNEQFFGPGTRLTVL.

This chain connects TRBV28 to TRBJ2-3, with 7 bases matching TRBD1. Germline CDR1 and CDR2: MDHEN and SYDVKM. V was pared by 10 bases and J by 2 bases, with 15 bases of the junction left unmatched. This CDR3 has 16 residues. CDR3 DNA: TGTGCCATCCCTTACTCGGACAGGCCGGCCACAGATACGCAGTATTTT. It yields the protein CAIPYSDRPATDTQYF.

This clone came up many times. For the CDR3, the DNA is TGTGCCAGCAGGCCCCCCTCAGGGTCCGAGCAGTACTTC. Amino acid sequence: CASRPPSGSEQYF. The chain combines TRBV6-5 with TRBJ2-7; weak D call: TRBD1 (5 bases). The CDR3 is 13 amino acids. V was trimmed by 6 bases and J by 6 bases, leaving 15 bases between them. The germline gives CDR1 MNHEY, CDR2 SVGAGI.

The chain recombines TRBV5-1 with TRBJ2-2; tentative D call: TRBD2 (5 bases). This CDR3 has 17 amino acids. CDR1 and CDR2 from the germline V gene are SGHRS and YFSETQ. Between the trimmed V and J ends, which lost 0 bases and 6 bases, there was a span of 18 bases. CDR3 DNA: TGCGCCAGCAGCTTGGGGTTTGTGAGGGCCAATCCCGGGGAGCTGTTTTTT. Translating gives CASSLGFVRANPGELFF.

This chain uses TRBV2 with TRBJ2-2, with 12 bases identical to TRBD1. This CDR3 spans 22 amino acids. V lost 1 base, J lost 7 bases, and 22 bases stayed unmatched. The germline CDR1 and CDR2 sequences are SNHLY and FYNNEI. The DNA of the CDR3 is TGTGCCAGCAGTGAAGAAGACCAAGCGTCGAAGCGGGACAGGGGGCGAGACGGGGAGCTGTTTTTT. Translated, it gives CASSEEDQASKRDRGRDGELFF.

The rearrangement uses TRBV14 and TRBJ2-1, with D possibly being TRBD2 (5 bases). The CDR3 loop spans 15 amino acids. V was clipped by 5 bases and J by 12 bases, with 23 bases between them. Germline assignment: CDR1 SGHDN and CDR2 FVKESK. CDR3 bases: TGTGCCAGCAGCTCCGGGATCCGGGTCTTTCATGGGCAGTTCTTC. Protein: CASSSGIRVFHGQFF.